This passage covers 22 T cell receptor beta chains from one sample sequenced in a study of blood T cell repertoires in COVID-19 (dated by TCRdb to 2020 to 2021). To prepare the library, the immunoSEQ multiplex PCR assay was applied. TCRdb mirrors the immuneACCESS table, restricted to in-frame sequences. Some clones are absent from its copies; in checked studies, under half trace to an unresolved V gene, and the reason for the others is unknown. The sample includes around 200,000 clones, with 75% to 90% observed a single time. The ten largest make up 6.5% to 7.5% of the sample. Sequencing was performed on peripheral blood. Every receptor here comes from a middle-aged woman with COVID-19, enrolled during active disease.

The genes are TRBV21-1 and TRBJ2-2; the table's D gene call, TRBD1, was not cross checked with the DNA. TRBV21-1 is reported as a pseudogene. The CDR3 is 16 amino acids. The CDR3 loop reads CASSKVGTVNTGELFF. The CDR3 nucleotides read TGTGCCAGCAGCAAAGTGGGGACAGTGAACACCGGGGAGCTGTTTTTT.

The rearrangement joins TRBV18 to TRBJ1-6; D gene uncertain. The CDR3 has 15 amino acids. The V end lost 1 base, the J end lost 7 bases, and 11 bases lay between the germline ends. From germline, CDR1 is KGHSH and CDR2 LQKENI. The CDR3 DNA reads as TGTGCCAGCTCACCACTCCTACAGAGAAATTCACCCCTCCACTTT. Translated: CASSPLLQRNSPLHF.

The V call is TRBV5-5, the J call TRBJ2-1, with TRBD2 matching 8 bases. CDR1 and CDR2 from the germline V gene are SGHKS and YYEKEE (reference sequence). This CDR3 comprises 15 residues. V gave up 6 bases and J gave up 6 bases; unmatched junction bases: 11. CDR3 protein: CASTLGSGMFNEQFF. CDR3 sequence (DNA): TGTGCCAGCACCCTGGGTAGCGGGATGTTCAATGAGCAGTTCTTC.

V is TRBV2 and J is TRBJ1-2; D gene ambiguous. Trimming stripped 8 bases from V and 7 bases from J, with 11 bases between. The CDR3 totals 11 residues. Germline V gene data show CDR1 as SNHLY and CDR2 as FYNNEI. The CDR3 DNA reads as TGTGCCAGCGGGAGGGTTCCTGGCTACACCTTC. It specifies CASGRVPGYTF.

The J gene is TRBJ1-5, the V gene TRBV6-5; D perhaps matches TRBD1 (6 bases). The length of the CDR3 is 15 residues. Trimming shortened V by 5 bases and J by 0 bases, and 11 bases separated the two germline ends. The germline CDR1 and CDR2 sequences are MNHEY and SVGAGI. CDR3 protein: CASSPQGHSNQPQHF. The CDR3 nucleotides read TGTGCCAGCAGTCCACAGGGTCATAGCAATCAGCCCCAGCATTTT.

The chain carries TRBV27 and TRBJ2-1, with D tentatively TRBD1 (5 bases). This CDR3 is built from 14 residues. Trimming shortened V by 6 bases and J by 2 bases, and 11 bases separated the two germline ends. Germline V lookup: CDR1 MNHEY, CDR2 SMNVEV (reference sequence). The CDR3 region is CASRRQGAYNEQFF. As DNA, the CDR3 is TGTGCCAGCAGGAGGCAGGGCGCCTACAATGAGCAGTTCTTC.

The CDR3 region has the DNA TGTGCCAGCAGCCACCGACAGGGGCCCTACGAGCAGTACTTC. Protein product: CASSHRQGPYEQYF. This rearrangement joins TRBV14 to TRBJ2-7, with 8 bases aligning to TRBD1. This CDR3 spans 14 amino acids. Losses at the gene ends were 3 bases for V and 2 bases for J; bases not matched to a gene: 3. CDR1 is SGHDN, CDR2 FVKESK, per germline.

This sequence joins TRBV11-2 and TRBJ1-4; D not certain. The CDR3 is 14 amino acids. Trimming pared 1 base from V and 5 bases from J, leaving 8 bases between. Germline V gene data show CDR1 as SGHAT and CDR2 as FQNNGV. The CDR3 nucleotides are TGTGCCAGCAGCTTAGTGGCCAGAAATGAAAAACTGTTTTTT. This gives the protein CASSLVARNEKLFF.

DNA for the CDR3: TGTGCCAGCAGCGCCCCTAGCGGGGGGCCTGGCGAGCAGTACTTC. This codes for CASSAPSGGPGEQYF. V and J are TRBV5-6 and TRBJ2-7; 11 bases map to TRBD2. Germline V lookup: CDR1 SGHDT, CDR2 YYEEEE. The V segment lost 4 bases and the J segment 6 bases; nucleotides outside the gene matches: 9. This CDR3 has 15 residues. The full variable domain, its missing parts supplied by reference TRBV5-6 and TRBJ2-7, is DAGVTQSPTHLIKTRGQQVTLRCSPKSGHDTVSWYQQALGQGPQFIFQYYEEEERQRGNFPDRFSGHQFPNYSSELNVNALLLGDSALYLCASSAPSGGPGEQYFGPGTRLTVT.

V is TRBV5-1 and J is TRBJ2-1, with 9 nucleotides matching TRBD2. The CDR3 consists of 16 residues. J lost 2 bases, V lost 5 bases, and 8 bases had no gene match. CDR1 is SGHRS and CDR2 is YFSETQ in the germline V gene. The CDR3 spells CASRHVIAGAYNEQFF. In DNA form, the CDR3 reads TGCGCCAGCAGGCACGTTATAGCGGGGGCCTACAATGAGCAGTTCTTC.

The chain joins TRBV19 to TRBJ1-5, with D unresolved. The CDR3 runs to 14 residues. With 3 bases removed from V and 5 bases from J, the gap between germline ends came to 11 bases. Germline CDR1 reads LNHDA; CDR2 reads SQIVND (reference sequence). The CDR3: CASSIREGDQPQHF. The CDR3 nucleotides are TGTGCCAGTAGTATTCGGGAGGGCGATCAGCCCCAGCATTTT.

This clone was seen just once. The rearrangement uses TRBV6-1 and TRBJ1-3; D is unclear. V was trimmed by 0 bases and J by 3 bases, leaving 6 bases between them. Germline CDR1 reads MNHNS; CDR2 reads SASEGT. The CDR3 extends over 14 amino acids. This CDR3 is CASSEARIGNTIYF. The CDR3 DNA reads TGTGCCAGCAGTGAAGCGAGGATTGGAAACACCATATATTTT.

A single count supports this clone. This chain uses TRBV4-2 with TRBJ1-6; TRBD1 matches at 7 bases. Germline V gene data show CDR1 as LGHNA and CDR2 as YNFKEQ. V was clipped by 5 bases and J by 5 bases; unmatched bases: 6. The CDR3 runs to 15 residues. CDR3 region: CASSVTGQHNSPLHF. The CDR3 DNA is TGTGCCAGCAGCGTGACGGGACAGCATAATTCACCCCTCCACTTT.

The chain couples TRBV19 to TRBJ1-2; weak D call: TRBD1 (6 bases). Trimming stripped 5 bases from V and 4 bases from J, with 11 bases between. Per germline, CDR1 LNHDA and CDR2 SQIVND (reference sequence). The CDR3 spans 13 residues. The CDR3, as DNA: TGTGCCAGTAGTCCTGACAGGATCTATGGCTACACCTTC. It is translated as CASSPDRIYGYTF.

This clone has a handful of counts. This chain uses TRBV19 with TRBJ1-1; 8 nucleotides match TRBD1. CDR1 LNHDA and CDR2 SQIVND come from the germline V gene (reference sequence). This CDR3 has 14 amino acids. Unmatched junction bases numbered 6, after V lost 6 bases and J lost 3 bases. This CDR3 reads CASSSTTGDTEAFF. The DNA of the CDR3 is TGTGCCAGTAGCTCCACGACAGGGGACACTGAAGCTTTCTTT.

The chain combines TRBV2 with TRBJ1-1; no reliable D call. The CDR3 length is 11 residues. Germline V gene lookup returns CDR1 SNHLY and CDR2 FYNNEI. Trimming cost V 10 bases and J 1 base, with 7 bases left between them. CDR3 DNA: TGTGCCACCCACACGAACACTGAAGCTTTCTTT. Protein sequence: CATHTNTEAFF.

This clone has just a few counts. V is TRBV3-1 (or the pseudogene TRBV3-2) and J is TRBJ1-1; the D is unclear. The V gene lost 3 bases and the J gene lost 1 base, with 9 bases spanning the gap. This CDR3 region has 14 residues. CDR1 and CDR2 from the germline V gene are LGHDT and YNNKEL (reference sequence). The CDR3 coding sequence is TGTGCCAGCAGCCACACAGCTGGGAACACTGAAGCTTTCTTT. As protein: CASSHTAGNTEAFF.

CDR3 nucleotides: TGCAGCGTTGCAGGGGGAAAGAACACTGAAGCTTTCTTT. Protein sequence: CSVAGGKNTEAFF. The chain employs TRBV29-1 and TRBJ1-1, with 7 positions matching TRBD1. V shed 4 bases, J shed 1 base, and the junction held 3 bases outside the gene matches. Germline V gives CDR1 SQVTM, CDR2 ANQGSEA. The CDR3 is made up of 13 amino acids.

V and J are TRBV6-5 and TRBJ1-6; D is undetermined. V was clipped by 2 bases and J by 8 bases, with 7 bases between them. The CDR3 covers 13 residues. CDR1 is MNHEY and CDR2 is SVGAGI in the germline V gene. CDR3 coding DNA: TGTGCCAGCAGTTACATCTTTTATTCACCCCTCCACTTT. Residues: CASSYIFYSPLHF.

This sequence joins TRBV4-2 and TRBJ1-1, with D unclear. The CDR3 extends over 15 amino acids. Germline loops: CDR1 LGHNA, CDR2 YNFKEQ. Deletions cut 0 bases from V and 0 bases from J, with 8 bases between. CDR3 sequence: CASSQDPGLNTEAFF. The CDR3 DNA follows: TGTGCCAGCAGCCAAGATCCGGGGTTGAACACTGAAGCTTTCTTT.

The chain is built from TRBV12-3 or TRBV12-4 and TRBJ2-3, with D perhaps TRBD1 (6 bases). Trimming removed 6 bases at V and 6 bases at J, with 10 bases between. The CDR3 contains 12 residues. CDR3 bases: TGTGCCAGCAGCCGGACAGCTGATACGCAGTATTTT. This sequence encodes CASSRTADTQYF.

V is TRBV27 and J is TRBJ1-1; D is unresolved. The CDR3 spans 15 residues. In germline, CDR1 is MNHEY, CDR2 SMNVEV (reference sequence). Trimming shortened V by 3 bases and J by 1 base, and 12 bases separated the two germline ends. CDR3: CASSFFGSQNTEAFF. The CDR3 DNA reads as TGTGCCAGCAGTTTTTTCGGGAGCCAGAACACTGAAGCTTTCTTT.